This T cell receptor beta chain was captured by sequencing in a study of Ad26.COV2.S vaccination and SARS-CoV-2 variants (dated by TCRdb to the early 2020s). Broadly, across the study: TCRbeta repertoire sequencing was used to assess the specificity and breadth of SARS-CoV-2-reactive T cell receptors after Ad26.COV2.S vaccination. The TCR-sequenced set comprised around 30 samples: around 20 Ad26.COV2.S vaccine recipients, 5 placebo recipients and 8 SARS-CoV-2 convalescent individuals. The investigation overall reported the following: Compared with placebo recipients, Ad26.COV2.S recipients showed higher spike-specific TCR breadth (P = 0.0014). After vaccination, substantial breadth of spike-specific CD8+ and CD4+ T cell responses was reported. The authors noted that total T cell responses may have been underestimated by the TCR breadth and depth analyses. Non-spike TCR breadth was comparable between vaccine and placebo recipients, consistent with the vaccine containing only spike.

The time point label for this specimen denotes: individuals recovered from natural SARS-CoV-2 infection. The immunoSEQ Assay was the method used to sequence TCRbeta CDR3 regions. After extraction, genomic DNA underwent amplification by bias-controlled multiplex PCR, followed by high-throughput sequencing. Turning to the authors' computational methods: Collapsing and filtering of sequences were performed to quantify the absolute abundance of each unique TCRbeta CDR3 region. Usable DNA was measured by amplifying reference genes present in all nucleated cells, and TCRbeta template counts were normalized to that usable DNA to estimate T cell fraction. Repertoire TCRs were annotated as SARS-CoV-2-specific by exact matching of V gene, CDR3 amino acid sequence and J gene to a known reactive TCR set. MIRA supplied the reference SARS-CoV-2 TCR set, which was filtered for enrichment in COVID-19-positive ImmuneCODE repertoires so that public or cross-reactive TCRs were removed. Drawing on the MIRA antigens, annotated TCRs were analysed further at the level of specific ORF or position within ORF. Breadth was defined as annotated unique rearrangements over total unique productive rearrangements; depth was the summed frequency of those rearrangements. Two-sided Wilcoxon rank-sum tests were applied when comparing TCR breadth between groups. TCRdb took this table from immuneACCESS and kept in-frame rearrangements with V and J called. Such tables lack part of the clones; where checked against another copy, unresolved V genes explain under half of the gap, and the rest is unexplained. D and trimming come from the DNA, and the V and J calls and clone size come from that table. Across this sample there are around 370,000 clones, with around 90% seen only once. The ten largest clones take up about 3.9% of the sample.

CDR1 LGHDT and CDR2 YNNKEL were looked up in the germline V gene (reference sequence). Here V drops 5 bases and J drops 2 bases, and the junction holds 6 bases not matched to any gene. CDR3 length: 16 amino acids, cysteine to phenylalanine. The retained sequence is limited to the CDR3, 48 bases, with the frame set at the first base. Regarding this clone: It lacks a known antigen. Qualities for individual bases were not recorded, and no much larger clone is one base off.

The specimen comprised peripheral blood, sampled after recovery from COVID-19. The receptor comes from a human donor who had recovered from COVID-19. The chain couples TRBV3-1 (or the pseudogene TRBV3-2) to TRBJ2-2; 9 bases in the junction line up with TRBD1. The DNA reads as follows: TGTGCCAGCAGCTACACACAGGGGGCTAACACCGGGGAGCTGTTTTTT. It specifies CASSYTQGANTGELFF.